This T cell receptor (beta chain) emerged from a study of Ad26.COV2.S vaccination and SARS-CoV-2 variants. Overall study: Intramuscular Ad26.COV2.S at 5x10^10 or 1x10^11 viral particles.

The CDR3 is 15 amino acids. V lost 6 bases and J lost 2, with 16 bases in between. Germline loops: CDR1 MNHEY, CDR2 SVGAGI. Some clones are missing from TCRdb's copy, which holds only in-frame ones; the method was immunoSEQ multiplex PCR. Counted here are roughly 700,000 clones, roughly 90% occurring once; the ten biggest clones make up approximately 1.5%. Treatment noted: over 15 received Ad26.COV2.S at low or high dose, single or two shots; 5 received placebo; per-sample allocation not given. Each sample was drawn 63 days after the first injection (of vaccine or placebo). Boston supplied an adult donor aged 18-55 years.

The sequence derives from a person aged 18-65 years who received the Ad26.COV2.S COVID-19 vaccine or a placebo. This sequence joins TRBV6-5 and TRBJ1-2, with D possibly being TRBD1 (6 bases). Sample: peripheral blood, taken in a trial of Ad26.COV2.S vaccine versus placebo. The CDR3 protein is CASSPLPTGNYGYTF. CDR3 bases: TGTGCCAGCAGCCCATTACCAACAGGGAACTATGGCTACACCTTC.